This T cell receptor (beta chain) appears in the sequencing data of a study of cytomegalovirus exposure and HLA in healthy donors. Details on this clone: Its antigen is unidentified.

Germline V gives CDR1 MDHEN, CDR2 SYDVKM. This CDR3 is built from 13 residues. Trimming removed 3 bases from V and 5 bases from J, with 10 bases in between. Study outcomes and limitations: Many donors shared some public TCRs, even though most TCR sequences were rare.

The assay was immunoSEQ multiplex PCR, and TCRdb's table has in-frame clones only and misses some. The sample comprises fewer than 120,000 clones, roughly 90% of which are singletons, and over 1.1% rests with the top ten. The chain employs TRBV28 and TRBJ1-2; possible D gene TRBD1, 6 bases. The sample consisted of PBMCs. The TCR sequence derives from a woman aged 25-40 years in good health and CMV-seropositive. The CDR3 loop is CASSLVQGYGYTF. In DNA form, the CDR3 reads TGTGCCAGCAGTTTGGTCCAGGGGTATGGCTACACCTTC.